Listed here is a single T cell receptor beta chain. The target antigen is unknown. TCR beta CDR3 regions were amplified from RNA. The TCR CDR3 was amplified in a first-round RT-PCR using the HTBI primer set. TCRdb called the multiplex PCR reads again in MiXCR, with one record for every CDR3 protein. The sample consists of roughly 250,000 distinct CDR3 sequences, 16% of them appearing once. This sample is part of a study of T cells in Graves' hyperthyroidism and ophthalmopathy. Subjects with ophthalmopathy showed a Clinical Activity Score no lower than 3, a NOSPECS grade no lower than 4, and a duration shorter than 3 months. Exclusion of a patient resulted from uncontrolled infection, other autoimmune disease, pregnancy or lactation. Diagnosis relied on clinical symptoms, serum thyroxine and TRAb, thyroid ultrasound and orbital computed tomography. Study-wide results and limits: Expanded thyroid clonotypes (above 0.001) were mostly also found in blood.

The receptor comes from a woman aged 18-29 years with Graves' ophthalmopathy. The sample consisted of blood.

In DNA form, the CDR3 reads TGTGCCAGCAGCTCTACATATATGTGGGTAGGGACTGAAGCTTTCTTT. This translates into CASSSTYMWVGTEAFF. This sequence joins TRBV7-9 and TRBJ1-1; D not resolved. Germline CDR1 reads SEHNR; CDR2 reads FQNEAQ (reference sequence). CDR3 size: 16 residues. Trimming stripped 4 bases from V and 5 bases from J, with 20 bases between.